Shown below are 20 T cell receptor beta chains from a single sample sequenced in a study of blood T cell repertoires in COVID-19. Assay used: immunoSEQ multiplex PCR; TCRdb lists only in-frame clones, some missing. In the table there are about 200,000 clones, roughly nine tenths of which are singletons. The sequencing sample was made of peripheral blood. These receptors originate from a man aged 55-75 years with COVID-19, enrolled during active disease.

This clone appeared a single time. This chain uses TRBV24-1 with TRBJ2-2; a weak D match, TRBD1 (5 bases). The length of the CDR3 is 16 residues. Germline loops: CDR1 KGHDR, CDR2 SFDVKD. The V gene lost 3 bases and the J gene lost 1 base, with 11 bases spanning the gap. CDR3 DNA: TGTGCCACCAGTGATAGACAGACCCTGAACACCGGGGAGCTGTTTTTT. This gives the protein CATSDRQTLNTGELFF.

V is TRBV10-2 and J is TRBJ2-2; 12 nucleotides line up with TRBD2. Germline V gives CDR1 WSHSY, CDR2 SAAADI. After removal of 5 bases from V and 5 bases from J, the junction contained 3 bases not matched to a gene. The CDR3 sequence is 15 residues long. The DNA of the CDR3 is TGCGCCAGCAGTTCTAGCGGGGGGGCGACCGGGGAGCTGTTTTTT. Translated: CASSSSGGATGELFF.

This chain links TRBV28 with TRBJ1-2, with D possibly TRBD1 on 5 matching bases. V was clipped by 6 bases and J by 7 bases, with 18 bases between them. This CDR3 has 14 residues. From germline, CDR1 is MDHEN and CDR2 SYDVKM. In DNA, the CDR3 is TGTGCCAGCAGAAAGGGGCACGGGGGTGGTGGCTACACCTTC. Protein sequence: CASRKGHGGGGYTF.

The chain links TRBV18 to TRBJ2-1; the match to TRBD1 covers 10 bases. Per germline, CDR1 KGHSH and CDR2 LQKENI. The J segment lost 5 bases and the V segment lost 2 bases, leaving 3 bases of the junction unmatched. CDR3 length: 15 residues. The CDR3 DNA follows: TGTGCCAGCTCACCAGGGGGACAGGGGAACAATGAGCAGTTCTTC. Translation gives CASSPGGQGNNEQFF.

The rearrangement uses TRBV28 and TRBJ1-2; the D is unclear. CDR3 length: 12 amino acids. Trimming took off 4 bases at V and 8 bases at J, with 11 bases between the two ends. Per the germline V gene, CDR1 is MDHEN and CDR2 is SYDVKM. CDR3 sequence (DNA): TGTGCCAGCAGTTCCGGGCCGGGAGGCTACACCTTC. It encodes CASSSGPGGYTF.

V is TRBV21-1 and J is TRBJ2-1; the table's D call, TRBD1, has no DNA check behind it. TRBV21-1 is a listed pseudogene. CDR3 length: 15 residues. The CDR3 sequence: CASSKLRQSYNEQFF. CDR3 sequence (DNA): TGTGCCAGCAGCAAGCTGAGACAGTCCTACAATGAGCAGTTCTTC.

This sequence joins TRBV30 and TRBJ2-2; TRBD2 matches at 11 bases. CDR1 and CDR2 (germline): GTSNPN, SVGIG (reference sequence). The V and J ends lost 4 bases and 2 bases, in that order; junction bases with no gene match: 3. This CDR3 has 15 amino acids. The CDR3 DNA sequence: TGTGCCTGGATAGCGGGGGGGCTTAACACCGGGGAGCTGTTTTTT. Its translation is CAWIAGGLNTGELFF.

The chain recombines TRBV14 with TRBJ2-7, with 7 bases aligning to TRBD2. The V gene's germline CDR1 is SGHDN and CDR2 FVKESK. The CDR3 totals 14 residues. The V gene end was trimmed by 8 bases and the J gene end by 5 bases; junction bases not matched to a gene: 12. Written as DNA, the CDR3 is TGTGCCAGCCACGTTATGGAGCGGGAAGACGAGCAGTACTTC. It yields the protein CASHVMEREDEQYF.

This chain links TRBV4-1 with TRBJ1-2; D unclear. The CDR3 consists of 16 residues. Germline CDR1 reads MGHRA; CDR2 reads YSYEKL. The V end lost 0 bases, the J end lost 4 bases, and 15 bases lay between the germline ends. The CDR3 sequence is CASSQDYGVYGYGYTF. CDR3 nucleotides: TGCGCCAGCAGCCAAGACTACGGGGTCTATGGCTATGGCTACACCTTC.

The gene calls are TRBV3-1 (or the pseudogene TRBV3-2) and TRBJ1-2; 8 bases align to TRBD1. The ends lost 3 bases at V and 8 bases at J; junction bases unmatched: 14. This CDR3 has 16 amino acids. The germline V gene encodes CDR1 LGHDT and CDR2 YNNKEL (reference sequence). Here the CDR3 DNA reads TGTGCCAGCAGCCATGAGGGTCGGGACAGGATTTCGGGCTACACCTTC. It yields the protein CASSHEGRDRISGYTF.

The V gene is TRBV7-2, the J gene TRBJ2-7; 7 bases fit TRBD2. With V trimmed by 5 bases and J by 3 bases, 7 bases remained unmatched. Germline V lookup: CDR1 SGHTA, CDR2 FQGNSA. CDR3 length: 14 amino acids. This chain's CDR3 is CASSLPGGFYEQYF. CDR3 nucleotides: TGTGCCAGCAGCCTCCCGGGAGGATTCTACGAGCAGTACTTC.

The chain combines TRBV19 with TRBJ1-2, with D tentatively TRBD1 (5 bases). V shed 6 bases and J shed 4 bases, with 15 bases lying between them. Germline V gives CDR1 LNHDA, CDR2 SQIVND (reference sequence). The CDR3 runs 14 residues. CDR3 in DNA: TGTGCCAGTAGGCCCGGGGGGGGACCCTATGGCTACACCTTC. It yields the protein CASRPGGGPYGYTF.

The J gene is TRBJ1-1, the V gene TRBV5-6; TRBD1 aligns across 9 bases. Per germline, CDR1 SGHDT and CDR2 YYEEEE. This CDR3 region has 16 residues. The V gene end was trimmed by 4 bases and the J gene end by 3 bases; junction bases not matched to a gene: 10. CDR3 in amino acids: CASSLPGTGGDTEAFF. The CDR3 region has the DNA TGTGCCAGCAGCCTCCCAGGCACAGGGGGCGACACTGAAGCTTTCTTT.

The genes are TRBV5-1 and TRBJ2-7, with 11 nucleotides matching TRBD1. The junction had 10 bases not matched to a gene; V was cut back by 3 bases and J by 2 bases. The CDR3 spans 17 residues. CDR1 and CDR2 from the germline V gene are SGHRS and YFSETQ. The CDR3 DNA sequence: TGCGCCAGCAGCTCTCCACCGGACAGGGGGCTACCCTACGAGCAGTACTTC. Translation: CASSSPPDRGLPYEQYF.

This chain uses TRBV5-1 with TRBJ2-2, with D possibly being TRBD1 (6 bases). Between the trimmed V and J ends, which lost 0 bases and 6 bases, there was a span of 12 bases. This CDR3 comprises 15 residues. Germline-derived CDR1 and CDR2 are SGHRS and YFSETQ. CDR3 region: CASSLAGAPSGELFF. CDR3 bases: TGCGCCAGCAGCTTGGCAGGGGCCCCCTCCGGGGAGCTGTTTTTT.

The V call is TRBV7-3, the J call TRBJ2-2; 9 bases are shared with TRBD1. After removal of 4 bases from V and 4 bases from J, the junction contained 10 bases not matched to a gene. CDR1 and CDR2 (germline): SGHTA, FQGTGA. The CDR3 runs to 17 residues. CDR3 DNA: TGTGCCAGCAGCTCAGGCCGGGACAGGGTTTCCACCGGGGAGCTGTTTTTT. Translation gives CASSSGRDRVSTGELFF.

This clone has only a few counts. This chain connects TRBV11-2 to TRBJ2-7, with TRBD2 matching 7 bases. The CDR3 loop spans 16 amino acids. Germline V gene data show CDR1 as SGHAT and CDR2 as FQNNGV. V shed 2 bases, J shed 4 bases, and the junction held 11 bases outside the gene matches. CDR3 amino acids: CASSLPHSGNNYEQYF. As DNA, the CDR3 is TGTGCCAGCAGCTTACCGCACAGCGGGAACAATTACGAGCAGTACTTC.

This chain joins TRBV6-5 and TRBJ1-6; D perhaps matches TRBD1 (5 bases). CDR1 is MNHEY, CDR2 SVGAGI, per germline. The CDR3 length is 15 residues. The ends were cut back, 6 bases at V and 5 bases at J, with 14 bases in the middle. In nucleotides, the CDR3 is TGTGCCAGCAGGGCTTGGGGCAATAATAATTCACCCCTCCACTTT. This sequence encodes CASRAWGNNNSPLHF.

The chain is built from TRBV6-5 and TRBJ2-7, with 8 bases that match TRBD1. The germline V gene encodes CDR1 MNHEY and CDR2 SVGAGI. CDR3 length: 15 residues. J lost 2 bases, V lost 9 bases, and 12 bases had no gene match. CDR3 DNA: TGTGCCAGTACCAACCCGGGACAGGCTACCTACGAGCAGTACTTC. Translating it yields CASTNPGQATYEQYF.

The chain has TRBV7-2 and TRBJ1-5, with 11 bases identical to TRBD1. The ends lost 6 bases at V and 7 bases at J; junction bases unmatched: 5. CDR3 length: 14 residues. The germline CDR1 and CDR2 sequences are SGHTA and FQGNSA. The CDR3 DNA is TGTGCCAGCAGTCGGACAGGGGGCGACCAGCCCCAGCATTTT. Translating gives CASSRTGGDQPQHF. The full variable domain, its missing parts supplied by reference TRBV7-2 and TRBJ1-5, is GAGVSQSPSNKVTEKGKDVELRCDPISGHTALYWYRQSLGQGLEFLIYFQGNSAPDKSGLPSDRFSAERTGGSVSTLTIQRTQQEDSAVYLCASSRTGGDQPQHFGDGTRLSIL.